Below are 20 T cell receptor beta chains sequenced from a single sample in a study of control samples from healthy donors and cancer patients (dated by TCRdb to the early 2020s). The method was the immunoSEQ multiplex PCR assay. Entries here come from immuneACCESS through TCRdb and include only in-frame sequences with V and J called. Some clones fail to appear in such tables; in the studies checked, an unresolved V gene covers under half of the shortfall, and the cause of the remainder is unknown. The table for this sample lists approximately 87,000 clones; about nine tenths of them were counted only once. The ten largest clones add up to roughly 18% of the sample. The sample comprised blood. These receptors were taken from a man aged 45-60 years in good health.

The V gene is TRBV7-2, the J gene TRBJ1-3; 8 bases agree with TRBD1. Germline CDR1 and CDR2: SGHTA and FQGNSA. The CDR3 has 16 residues. Trimming cost V 4 bases and J 1 base; bases outside gene matches: 6. The CDR3 DNA is TGTGCCAGCAGCTATCCAGGGGGCAGGTCTGGAAACACCATATATTTT. Its protein is CASSYPGGRSGNTIYF.

CDR3: CASSDRERNQPQHF. The CDR3 DNA follows: TGTGCCAGCAGTGACAGGGAAAGGAATCAGCCCCAGCATTTT. This chain links TRBV6-1 with TRBJ1-5, with a weak D call TRBD1 (5 bases). The V and J ends lost 3 bases and 4 bases respectively, with 10 bases between them. This CDR3 has 14 amino acids. Germline V gene data show CDR1 as MNHNS and CDR2 as SASEGT.

The CDR3 spells CATSDWGGSSTDTQYF. The CDR3, as DNA: TGTGCCACCAGTGATTGGGGGGGATCTAGCACAGATACGCAGTATTTT. This chain uses TRBV24-1 with TRBJ2-3, with 7 bases identical to TRBD2. Trimming at V came to 2 bases and at J to 0 bases, leaving 4 bases not matched to a gene. The CDR3 has 16 residues. Germline CDR1 KGHDR, CDR2 SFDVKD.

This chain joins TRBV6-6 and TRBJ1-5; D is ambiguous. Per germline, CDR1 MNHNY and CDR2 SVGAGI (reference sequence). This CDR3 is 13 amino acids long. With 4 bases removed from V and 6 bases from J, the gap between germline ends came to 10 bases. The CDR3: CASSFAHSQPQHF. CDR3 sequence (DNA): TGTGCCAGCAGTTTTGCCCATAGTCAGCCCCAGCATTTT.

The V gene is TRBV7-2, the J gene TRBJ2-1; 10 nucleotides align to TRBD2. J gave up 7 bases and V 5 bases, and 17 bases lay outside the gene matches. This CDR3 contains 18 residues. Germline V gene sequence: CDR1 SGHTA, CDR2 FQGNSA. The DNA of the CDR3 is TGTGCCAGCAGCCTCCCATTATCGAGCGGGGGGGCCCGGAATGAGCAGTTCTTC. This sequence encodes CASSLPLSSGGARNEQFF.

The chain links TRBV7-2 to TRBJ2-7; D remains ambiguous. This CDR3 is 14 amino acids long. V was shortened by 1 base and J by 3 bases, with 10 bases between the two germline ends. Germline V gene lookup returns CDR1 SGHTA and CDR2 FQGNSA. CDR3 protein: CASSLDGNSYEQYF. In nucleotides, the CDR3 is TGTGCCAGCAGCTTAGATGGGAACAGCTACGAGCAGTACTTC.

The rearrangement uses TRBV7-6 and TRBJ1-1; 7 bases align to TRBD1. V shed 1 base and J 9 bases; nucleotides not matched to a gene: 8. The CDR3 loop spans 14 amino acids. CDR1 is SGHVS, CDR2 FNYEAQ, per germline. The CDR3 region has the DNA TGTGCCAGCAGCTTAGAACGTGGACAGGATCAAGCTTTCTTT. Its translation is CASSLERGQDQAFF.

CDR3 loop: CASSDRQGVNYGYTF. The DNA for the CDR3 is TGTGCCAGTAGTGATCGACAGGGGGTGAACTATGGCTACACCTTC. This rearrangement joins TRBV19 to TRBJ1-2; 9 bases are a match to TRBD1. With 5 bases clipped from V and 2 bases from J, the junction kept 6 bases outside the gene matches. This CDR3 is 15 amino acids long. The V gene's germline CDR1 is LNHDA and CDR2 SQIVND (reference sequence).

The table lists this clone with a few counts. The chain couples TRBV3-1 (or the pseudogene TRBV3-2) to TRBJ1-5, with unresolved D. The germline V gene has CDR1 LGHDT and CDR2 YNNKEL (reference sequence). This CDR3 spans 13 amino acids. The germline V and J ends were trimmed by 0 bases and 6 bases, with 6 bases remaining between them. The CDR3 region has the DNA TGTGCCAGCAGCCAAGACGGAGTTCAGCCCCAGCATTTT. This translates into CASSQDGVQPQHF.

This chain uses TRBV24-1 with TRBJ2-3, with D perhaps matching TRBD1 (5 bases). CDR1 is KGHDR and CDR2 is SFDVKD in the germline V gene. Between the trimmed V and J ends, which lost 4 bases and 2 bases, there was a span of 18 bases. The CDR3 sequence is 17 residues long. For the CDR3, the DNA is TGTGCCACCAGTGAAGCGCGGACATTATGGTCCACAGATACGCAGTATTTT. Residues: CATSEARTLWSTDTQYF.

The genes are TRBV6-6 and TRBJ2-7; D uncertain. The germline V gene has CDR1 MNHNY and CDR2 SVGAGI (reference sequence). With 3 bases removed from V and 2 bases from J, the gap between germline ends came to 11 bases. The CDR3 has 14 amino acids. CDR3 amino acids: CASSYGSGTYEQYF. The CDR3 coding sequence is TGTGCCAGCAGTTATGGCTCCGGAACCTACGAGCAGTACTTC.

The table lists this clone with a count of one. The CDR3 nucleotides are TGTGCCAGCAGCAAAAGGAGTGATCAGGGCGACACTGAAGCTTTCTTT. As protein: CASSKRSDQGDTEAFF. The V and J genes are TRBV21-1 and TRBJ1-1; the table's D call, TRBD1, has no DNA check behind it. TRBV21-1 is noted as a pseudogene. This CDR3 is built from 16 residues.

The J gene is TRBJ2-3, the V gene TRBV29-1; the D is unclear. V was pared by 1 base and J by 7 bases, with 15 bases between. The CDR3 is 14 residues long. CDR1 and CDR2 from the germline V gene are SQVTM and ANQGSEA. The CDR3 loop reads CSVEARDSKNTQYF. Written as DNA, the CDR3 is TGCAGCGTTGAAGCAAGGGATAGTAAGAATACGCAGTATTTT.

The chain recombines TRBV7-2 with TRBJ1-5; D is uncertain. The V and J ends lost 5 bases and 0 bases respectively, with 8 bases between them. The CDR3 is 14 residues long. The germline V gene has CDR1 SGHTA and CDR2 FQGNSA. The CDR3 protein is CASSGGSSNQPQHF. In DNA form, the CDR3 reads TGTGCCAGCAGCGGAGGGAGTAGCAATCAGCCCCAGCATTTT.

The chain couples TRBV10-1 to TRBJ2-2, with D hard to call. From germline, CDR1 is WNHNN and CDR2 SYGVQD (reference sequence). The CDR3 length is 15 residues. V was trimmed by 0 bases and J by 4 bases, leaving 9 bases between them. CDR3 DNA: TGCGCCAGCAGTGAGTCGACGGAGTTCACCGGGGAGCTGTTTTTT. Its protein is CASSESTEFTGELFF.

This chain joins TRBV10-3 and TRBJ2-6, with 12 positions matching TRBD1. Trimming removed 6 bases from V and 4 bases from J; junction bases left unmatched: 10. This CDR3 spans 18 amino acids. CDR1 is ENHRY and CDR2 is SYGVKD in the germline V gene. The CDR3 DNA follows: TGTGCCATCAGCGAACCGGGACAGGGGGCGCACGGGGCCAACGTCCTGACTTTC. Encoded protein: CAISEPGQGAHGANVLTF.

The rearrangement joins TRBV24-1 to TRBJ2-7; 7 bases match TRBD1. The CDR3 runs to 16 residues. Per germline, CDR1 KGHDR and CDR2 SFDVKD. The junction had 8 bases not matched to a gene; V was cut back by 1 base and J by 3 bases. The CDR3 region is CATSDLSGQGVYEQYF. The CDR3 DNA follows: TGTGCCACCAGTGATTTATCAGGGCAGGGGGTCTACGAGCAGTACTTC.

The chain recombines TRBV15 with TRBJ1-3; D call uncertain. Trimming left V 0 bases short and J 0 bases short, with 12 bases between. The CDR3 covers 17 residues. In germline, CDR1 is LNHNV, CDR2 YYDKDF (reference sequence). The CDR3 sequence: CATSRDQSTVSGNTIYF. For the CDR3, the DNA is TGTGCCACCAGCAGAGATCAAAGTACGGTCTCTGGAAACACCATATATTTT. Supplemented by reference TRBV15 and TRBJ1-3, the full variable domain reads DAMVIQNPRYQVTQFGKPVTLSCSQTLNHNVMYWYQQKSSQAPKLLFHYYDKDFNNEADTPDNFQSRRPNTSFCFLDIRSPGLGDTAMYLCATSRDQSTVSGNTIYFGEGSWLTVV.

The chain has TRBV24-1 and TRBJ1-4, with D perhaps TRBD1 (5 bases). The CDR3 length is 13 residues. V was cut by 5 bases and J by 7 bases, with 10 bases left in between. CDR1 is KGHDR, CDR2 SFDVKD, per germline. CDR3 protein: CATSARRGEKLFF. In DNA, the CDR3 is TGTGCCACCAGTGCGAGAAGGGGTGAAAAACTGTTTTTT.

The chain combines TRBV29-1 with TRBJ1-2; D not resolved. This CDR3 spans 15 amino acids. V was pared by 4 bases and J by 0 bases, with 15 bases between. Germline V gene data show CDR1 as SQVTM and CDR2 as ANQGSEA. CDR3 coding DNA: TGCAGCGTTGTCTCCCTACCTGCAGCTAACTATGGCTACACCTTC. Its translation is CSVVSLPAANYGYTF.